Shown below are 27 T cell receptor beta chains from a single sample sequenced in a study of cytotoxic CD8 clonotypes in ibrutinib-treated CLL. Clones were sequenced by immunoSEQ multiplex PCR, and TCRdb holds only the in-frame ones, with some missing. This repertoire shows around 70,000 clones, under 70% found once; its top ten account for approximately 5.2%. Sequenced here: PBMCs, sampled after 12 months of ibrutinib treatment. The receptor source for this set is a human donor with chronic lymphocytic leukemia.

The chain employs TRBV9 and TRBJ2-1; TRBD2 matches at 8 bases. The CDR3 has 17 amino acids. J was trimmed by 0 bases and V by 4 bases; bases with no gene match: 9. Looked up from germline, CDR1 is SGDLS and CDR2 is YYNGEE. The DNA for the CDR3 is TGTGCCAGCAGCTCAACCCGCGGGGGGAGCTCCTACAATGAGCAGTTCTTC. It yields the protein CASSSTRGGSSYNEQFF.

The CDR3 coding sequence is TGTGCTAGTTTACGGACAGGGGATACTGAAGCTTTCTTT. Translated: CASLRTGDTEAFF. The chain links TRBV12-5 to TRBJ1-1; 9 positions agree with TRBD1. The germline V gene encodes CDR1 LGHNT and CDR2 FRNRAP. The CDR3 has 13 amino acids. With 8 bases clipped from V and 5 bases from J, the junction kept 6 bases outside the gene matches.

The rearrangement joins TRBV5-1 to TRBJ1-1, with D possibly matching TRBD1 (5 bases). Per germline, CDR1 SGHRS and CDR2 YFSETQ. The V gene lost 0 bases and the J gene lost 0 bases, with 12 bases spanning the gap. The CDR3 length is 16 residues. The CDR3 bases are TGCGCCAGCAGCTTGGCAGGTGAGGGGATGAACACTGAAGCTTTCTTT. Residues: CASSLAGEGMNTEAFF.

This rearrangement joins TRBV10-3 to TRBJ1-4, with TRBD1 as a possible D gene (5 bases). V shed 5 bases and J shed 4 bases, with 14 bases lying between them. Germline V lookup: CDR1 ENHRY, CDR2 SYGVKD. This CDR3 has 15 residues. The CDR3 protein is CAISPQWGVNEKLFF. The CDR3 DNA reads as TGTGCCATCAGTCCCCAGTGGGGGGTTAATGAAAAACTGTTTTTT.

J is TRBJ2-7 and V is TRBV4-3; TRBD1 matches at 7 bases. Germline-derived CDR1 and CDR2 are LGHNA and YSLEER. This CDR3 contains 16 residues. V trimming: 0 bases; J trimming: 0 bases; junction bases outside the gene matches: 5. In DNA, the CDR3 is TGCGCCAGCAGCCAAGACGACAGGGTTAACTCCTACGAGCAGTACTTC. Its protein product is CASSQDDRVNSYEQYF.

This clone was counted once. The chain combines TRBV6-5 with TRBJ2-1; a possible D gene is TRBD2 (5 bases). Germline CDR1 reads MNHEY; CDR2 reads SVGAGI. The length of the CDR3 is 15 residues. V lost 4 bases, J lost 0 bases, and 10 bases lay in between. The chain's CDR3 is CASSSDYASYNEQFF. CDR3 coding DNA: TGTGCCAGCAGTTCCGACTACGCCTCCTACAATGAGCAGTTCTTC.

This chain joins TRBV6-1 and TRBJ2-3; TRBD2 agrees at 7 bases. CDR1 MNHNS and CDR2 SASEGT come from the germline V gene. CDR3 length: 16 residues. V gave up 3 bases and J gave up 1 base; unmatched junction bases: 7. The CDR3 reads CASSEPSGAGTDTQYF. CDR3 DNA sequence: TGTGCCAGCAGTGAGCCAAGCGGGGCGGGCACAGATACGCAGTATTTT.

The chain recombines TRBV7-2 with TRBJ1-2, with unresolved D. Trimming left V 5 bases short and J 4 bases short, with 11 bases between. Germline V lookup: CDR1 SGHTA, CDR2 FQGNSA. CDR3 length equals 13 residues. The CDR3 nucleotides are TGTGCCAGCAGCCAAGCATTGGGCTATGGCTACACCTTC. Translating it yields CASSQALGYGYTF.

The chain recombines TRBV11-3 with TRBJ1-3; D gene uncertain. Germline V CDR1 and CDR2: SGHNT, YENEEA. Trimming took 3 bases from V and 3 from J, leaving 6 bases between them. The length of the CDR3 is 13 residues. CDR3 loop: CASSFDRGNTIYF. CDR3 nucleotide sequence: TGTGCCAGCAGCTTTGATCGTGGAAACACCATATATTTT.

V is TRBV7-2 and J is TRBJ2-7; D may match TRBD1 or TRBD2 (5 bases each). The V and J ends lost 5 bases and 0 bases respectively, with 14 bases between them. The CDR3 sequence is 15 residues long. CDR1 and CDR2 from the germline V gene are SGHTA and FQGNSA. The CDR3 reads CASSRSGTSSYEQYF. Written as DNA, the CDR3 is TGTGCCAGCAGCCGTTCCGGGACGAGCTCCTACGAGCAGTACTTC.

V gene TRBV30 combines with J gene TRBJ1-1; 9 positions agree with TRBD1. Looked up from germline, CDR1 is GTSNPN and CDR2 is SVGIG (reference sequence). The CDR3 has 12 residues. V was clipped by 8 bases and J by 4 bases; unmatched bases: 5. This CDR3 is CARAQGATEAFF. The CDR3 region has the DNA TGTGCCAGAGCACAGGGGGCCACTGAAGCTTTCTTT.

The chain links TRBV5-5 to TRBJ1-1; unclear D gene. The length of the CDR3 is 13 residues. Germline assignment: CDR1 SGHKS and CDR2 YYEKEE (reference sequence). V was shortened by 1 base and J by 5 bases, with 9 bases between the two germline ends. CDR3 residues: CASSLREATEAFF. CDR3 DNA sequence: TGTGCCAGCAGCTTGAGGGAAGCGACTGAAGCTTTCTTT. Together with reference TRBV5-5 and TRBJ1-1, the CDR3 gives the full variable domain: DAGVTQSPTHLIKTRGQQVTLRCSPISGHKSVSWYQQVLGQGPQFIFQYYEKEERGRGNFPDRFSARQFPNYSSELNVNALLLGDSALYLCASSLREATEAFFGQGTRLTVV.

J is TRBJ2-7 and V is TRBV29-1, with a weak D call TRBD2 (6 bases). Per the germline V gene, CDR1 is SQVTM and CDR2 is ANQGSEA. V lost 7 bases, J lost 3 bases, and 16 bases lay in between. This CDR3 spans 13 amino acids. The CDR3 is CSAGRGRSYEQYF. The CDR3 bases are TGCAGCGCGGGGCGGGGCAGGAGCTACGAGCAGTACTTC.

The chain uses TRBV7-2 and TRBJ2-2; 8 bases agree with TRBD1. Germline-derived CDR1 and CDR2 are SGHTA and FQGNSA. With 2 bases clipped from V and 7 bases from J, the junction kept 9 bases outside the gene matches. The CDR3 has 16 residues. CDR3 region: CASSLNPRTGSGELFF. The CDR3 region has the DNA TGTGCCAGCAGCTTAAACCCCCGGACAGGGAGCGGGGAGCTGTTTTTT.

This clone has only a few counts. The genes are TRBV30 and TRBJ1-5; no clear D gene. V lost 4 bases and J 2 bases, leaving 9 bases between the germline ends. The CDR3 is 13 amino acids. Germline values: CDR1 GTSNPN, CDR2 SVGIG (reference sequence). The CDR3 DNA follows: TGTGCCTGGAATGGTTGGGGCAATCAGCCCCAGCATTTT. This translates into CAWNGWGNQPQHF. Filled out from reference TRBV30 and TRBJ1-5, the complete variable domain reads SQTIHQWPATLVQPVGSPLSLECTVEGTSNPNLYWYRQAAGRGLQLLFYSVGIGQISSEVPQNLSASRPQDRQFILSSKKLLLSDSGFYLCAWNGWGNQPQHFGDGTRLSIL.

The chain joins TRBV6-5 to TRBJ1-2; possible D gene TRBD1, 5 bases. The CDR3 extends over 15 amino acids. CDR1 and CDR2 from the germline V gene are MNHEY and SVGAGI. Trimming took off 5 bases at V and 4 bases at J, with 17 bases between the two ends. For the CDR3, the DNA is TGTGCCAGCAGTGCCTCCCCCGGAAGGGGCTATGGCTACACCTTC. Amino acids: CASSASPGRGYGYTF.

This clone was recorded once. The CDR3 DNA reads TGTGCCAGCAGCGGAGGGGGGGAGACCCAGTACTTC. Amino acid sequence: CASSGGGETQYF. This rearrangement joins TRBV7-2 to TRBJ2-5, with D perhaps TRBD1 or TRBD2 (6 bases each). CDR1 and CDR2 (germline): SGHTA, FQGNSA. The CDR3 spans 12 residues. Trimming shortened V by 5 bases and J by 5 bases, and 9 bases separated the two germline ends.

The rearrangement joins TRBV27 to TRBJ1-1; D possibly corresponds to TRBD1 (5 bases). V was cut by 6 bases and J by 7 bases, with 9 bases left in between. Germline V gene data show CDR1 as MNHEY and CDR2 as SMNVEV (reference sequence). This CDR3 is built from 11 residues. DNA for the CDR3: TGTGCCAGCAGGCGGGGGATTGAAGCTTTCTTT. Encoded protein: CASRRGIEAFF.

V and J are TRBV27 and TRBJ1-2, with D unresolved. From germline, CDR1 is MNHEY and CDR2 SMNVEV (reference sequence). The CDR3 extends over 14 amino acids. V gave up 6 bases and J gave up 1 base, with 12 bases separating them. In DNA form, the CDR3 reads TGTGCCAGCAGGTCCAATGGAGTTAACTATGGCTACACCTTC. Translated: CASRSNGVNYGYTF.

The DNA of the CDR3 is TGTGCCAGCAGTTTAACCCGGAACACTGAAGCTTTCTTT. Translated, it gives CASSLTRNTEAFF. The chain carries TRBV27 and TRBJ1-1; D gene ambiguous. CDR3 length: 13 amino acids. The V end lost 2 bases, the J end lost 1 base, and 5 bases lay between the germline ends. The germline CDR1 and CDR2 sequences are MNHEY and SMNVEV (reference sequence).

The chain has TRBV7-9 and TRBJ1-2; D unclear. The V gene lost 1 base and the J gene lost 0 bases, with 9 bases spanning the gap. This CDR3 contains 15 residues. Germline V CDR1 and CDR2: SEHNR, FQNEAQ (reference sequence). CDR3 protein: CASSLDLLANYGYTF. The CDR3 DNA sequence: TGTGCCAGCAGCTTAGACCTCCTAGCTAACTATGGCTACACCTTC.

This clone has just a few counts. The chain links TRBV28 to TRBJ1-2; D gene uncertain. Germline-derived CDR1 and CDR2 are MDHEN and SYDVKM. The CDR3 is 13 amino acids. Trimming cost V 6 bases and J 7 bases, with 15 bases left between them. The CDR3 loop reads CASSLSGRGGYTF. The CDR3 DNA reads TGTGCCAGCAGCCTCTCTGGGCGTGGTGGCTACACCTTC.

In its sample, this clone was seen a few times. The chain recombines TRBV21-1 with TRBJ2-5; TRBD2 is the table's D call, not checked against the DNA. TRBV21-1 is flagged as a pseudogene. This CDR3 has 17 amino acids. The CDR3 protein is CASSKRNLDWPQETQYF. The CDR3 DNA reads as TGTGCCAGCAGCAAAAGAAACCTGGACTGGCCCCAAGAGACCCAGTACTTC.

As for this clone: The same CDR3 is also encoded by other DNA sequences in this sample. In nucleotides, the CDR3 is TGTGCCAGCAGCCTGAGCGGGGGGTACAATGAGCAGTTCTTC. It encodes CASSLSGGYNEQFF. V is TRBV7-2 and J is TRBJ2-1; 9 bases map to TRBD2. This CDR3 spans 14 amino acids. The germline gives CDR1 SGHTA, CDR2 FQGNSA. The J segment lost 4 bases and the V segment lost 5 bases, leaving 3 bases of the junction unmatched.

In this sample, this clone turned up a few times. The chain links TRBV27 to TRBJ1-4, with D unresolved. The CDR3 is 13 residues long. Germline CDR1 reads MNHEY; CDR2 reads SMNVEV (reference sequence). V was clipped by 5 bases and J by 7 bases, with 11 bases between them. CDR3 in DNA: TGTGCCAGCAGTACCCTATCGGGTGAAAAACTGTTTTTT. Its translation: CASSTLSGEKLFF.

The rearrangement links TRBV6-5 to TRBJ2-5; the D is unclear. The length of the CDR3 is 14 residues. Germline CDR1 is MNHEY and CDR2 is SVGAGI. V lost 0 bases and J 7 bases, leaving 12 bases between the germline ends. Here the CDR3 reads CASSYSSSLGTQYF. CDR3 DNA: TGTGCCAGCAGTTACTCGTCCAGTCTGGGGACCCAGTACTTC.

The V call is TRBV11-2, the J call TRBJ1-1, with D possibly TRBD1 on 5 matching bases. With 1 base removed from V and 4 bases from J, the gap between germline ends came to 13 bases. Germline lookup yields CDR1 SGHAT and CDR2 FQNNGV. There are 15 residues in the CDR3. This chain's CDR3 is CASSLAGRVGTEAFF. The CDR3 DNA reads TGTGCCAGCAGCTTAGCAGGCAGGGTTGGCACTGAAGCTTTCTTT.